This T cell receptor (beta chain) was retrieved from a study of cytomegalovirus exposure and HLA in healthy donors. About this clone: Its antigen remains unidentified.

Whole-study results and caveats: The tendency of first-cohort TCR clusters to co-occur in the 120 or so validation repertoires emerged from a later analysis. It was reportedly the case that the classifier diagnosed cytomegalovirus status with high specificity and sensitivity.

While the first cohort had fewer than 850 subjects, the donors belonged to the separate validation cohort of about 120 subjects. Generated by immunoSEQ multiplex PCR, the TCRdb table keeps only in-frame clones and is missing some. Altogether under 85,000 clones are present, 94% being singletons, with the ten largest covering more than 3%. V was clipped by 5 bases and J by 3 bases; unmatched bases: 6. Germline V gene lookup returns CDR1 MNHEY and CDR2 SVGAGI. This CDR3 has 15 amino acids. Sequencing was performed on PBMCs. The chain couples TRBV6-5 to TRBJ2-3; TRBD1 agrees at 9 bases. The sequence derives from a woman under 30 in good health and CMV-seropositive. Here the CDR3 reads CASSHGQGSTDTQYF. As DNA, the CDR3 is TGTGCCAGCAGTCACGGACAGGGGTCGACAGATACGCAGTATTTT.